The 23 T cell receptor beta chains listed next were all sequenced from one sample in a study of blood T cell repertoires in COVID-19. TCRdb keeps only in-frame clones here, not all; method: immunoSEQ multiplex PCR. Among hundreds of thousands of clones listed, approximately 86% were seen once. Sequenced material: PBMCs or T cells enriched from blood (not recorded which). The source is a woman aged 18-29 years who had recovered from COVID-19.

The chain has TRBV7-3 and TRBJ2-1; no reliable D call. CDR1 is SGHTA and CDR2 is FQGTGA in the germline V gene. CDR3 size: 14 residues. V shed 2 bases and J shed 3 bases, with 8 bases lying between them. The chain's CDR3 is CASSLSPGYNEQFF. CDR3 DNA: TGTGCCAGCAGCTTATCCCCAGGCTACAATGAGCAGTTCTTC.

This chain links TRBV28 with TRBJ1-4, with D tentatively TRBD1 (5 bases). Per the germline V gene, CDR1 is MDHEN and CDR2 is SYDVKM. V dropped 10 bases and J dropped 5 bases, with 11 bases sitting between them. This CDR3 is 12 amino acids long. This CDR3 reads CATNRGNEKLFF. The DNA for the CDR3 is TGTGCCACCAACCGGGGGAATGAAAAACTGTTTTTT.

This chain uses TRBV5-1 with TRBJ2-3; 13 bases agree with TRBD2. Germline V CDR1 and CDR2: SGHRS, YFSETQ. The CDR3 has 15 amino acids. The V gene end was trimmed by 0 bases and the J gene end by 5 bases; junction bases not matched to a gene: 0. CDR3 region: CASSLGTSGRDTQYF. The CDR3 DNA is TGCGCCAGCAGCTTGGGGACTAGCGGGAGAGATACGCAGTATTTT.

The V call is TRBV21-1, the J call TRBJ2-3; the table's D call, TRBD1, was not checked against the DNA. TRBV21-1 is a documented pseudogene. The CDR3 sequence is 14 residues long. CDR3: CASRGQSSTDTQYF. The DNA of the CDR3 is TGTGCCAGCAGGGGGCAATCTAGCACAGATACGCAGTATTTT.

This clone was seen only a few times. This chain links TRBV6-5 with TRBJ1-5, with D unclear. The CDR3 covers 15 residues. Germline V gene data show CDR1 as MNHEY and CDR2 as SVGAGI. Trimming shortened V by 0 bases and J by 0 bases, and 6 bases separated the two germline ends. The CDR3: CASSYSEYSNQPQHF. The CDR3 region has the DNA TGTGCCAGCAGTTACTCAGAGTATAGCAATCAGCCCCAGCATTTT.

This clone was counted a single time. The J gene is TRBJ2-7, the V gene TRBV4-3; TRBD2 might be the D (6 bases). V was shortened by 4 bases and J by 5 bases, with 15 bases between the two germline ends. Germline V gives CDR1 LGHNA, CDR2 YSLEER. CDR3 length equals 14 residues. In nucleotides, the CDR3 is TGCGCCAGCAGCCTCCTGCCGTGGACTAACGAGCAGTACTTC. It yields the protein CASSLLPWTNEQYF.

V usage is TRBV6-1 and J usage is TRBJ1-6; D perhaps matches TRBD1 (6 bases). The CDR3 extends over 15 amino acids. The V end was cut by 3 bases, the J end by 7 bases, with 13 bases between. Germline CDR1 and CDR2: MNHNS and SASEGT. CDR3 loop: CASSENRAGNSPLHF. The DNA for the CDR3 is TGTGCCAGCAGTGAGAACAGGGCAGGGAATTCACCCCTCCACTTT.

The rearrangement joins TRBV7-9 to TRBJ2-3, with 8 nucleotides matching TRBD2. Germline lookup yields CDR1 SEHNR and CDR2 FQNEAQ (reference sequence). V trimming: 4 bases; J trimming: 7 bases; junction bases outside the gene matches: 7. This CDR3 contains 14 residues. DNA for the CDR3: TGTGCCAGCAGCTCCAGCGGGAGAGGAAATACGCAGTATTTT. It yields the protein CASSSSGRGNTQYF.

This clone was detected only once. V usage is TRBV4-1 and J usage is TRBJ1-1, with D hard to call. CDR1 and CDR2 from the germline V gene are MGHRA and YSYEKL. The CDR3 extends over 12 amino acids. The V end lost 0 bases, the J end lost 4 bases, and 3 bases lay between the germline ends. The chain's CDR3 is CASSQDRTEAFF. CDR3 DNA: TGCGCCAGCAGCCAAGATCGCACTGAAGCTTTCTTT.

The chain uses TRBV19 and TRBJ1-2; 7 bases map to TRBD1. Trimming at V came to 5 bases and at J to 4 bases, leaving 7 bases not matched to a gene. The germline V gene has CDR1 LNHDA and CDR2 SQIVND (reference sequence). There are 14 residues in the CDR3. The CDR3 region is CASSPRGVSYGYTF. For the CDR3, the DNA is TGTGCCAGTAGTCCCAGGGGGGTGAGCTATGGCTACACCTTC.

This chain uses TRBV5-1 with TRBJ1-1; tentative D call: TRBD1 (5 bases). V was cut by 3 bases and J by 1 base, with 13 bases left in between. In germline, CDR1 is SGHRS, CDR2 YFSETQ. The CDR3 runs to 15 residues. The CDR3 DNA is TGCGCCAGCAGCTCAAGGGGAGGGGAGAACACTGAAGCTTTCTTT. This translates into CASSSRGGENTEAFF.

This chain uses TRBV10-3 with TRBJ1-4, with a tentative D call TRBD1 (5 bases). Trimming removed 2 bases from V and 8 bases from J, with 15 bases in between. CDR1 and CDR2 from the germline V gene are ENHRY and SYGVKD. The CDR3 spans 15 residues. For the CDR3, the DNA is TGTGCCATCAGTGAGGCGGGACGGCCACAAGAAAAACTGTTTTTT. This sequence encodes CAISEAGRPQEKLFF.

The chain employs TRBV12-3 or TRBV12-4 and TRBJ1-1, with D hard to call. V was pared by 6 bases and J by 5 bases, with 7 bases between. This CDR3 is built from 11 residues. The CDR3 DNA reads TGTGCCAGCAGCCTAGGAACTGAAGCTTTCTTT. Its protein product is CASSLGTEAFF.

To note about this clone: At one boundary the junction diverges from the germline segment, which might be a read error. V gene TRBV30 combines with J gene TRBJ2-5, with 9 bases identical to TRBD2. This CDR3 spans 15 amino acids. The germline CDR1 and CDR2 sequences are GTSNPN and SVGIG (reference sequence). The CDR3 sequence is CALQGSGRYQEAQYF. The CDR3 coding sequence is TGTGCCCTGCAGGGAAGCGGGAGGTACCAAGAGGCCCAGTACTTC. The variable domain in full, with the rest retrieved from reference TRBV30 and TRBJ2-5, is SQTIHQWPATLVQPVGSPLSLECTVEGTSNPNLYWYRQAAGRGLQLLFYSVGIGQISSEVPQNLSASRPQDRQFILSSKKLLLSDSGFYLCALQGSGRYQEAQYFGPGTRLLVL.

This chain joins TRBV2 and TRBJ1-2, with D possibly being TRBD1 (5 bases). The CDR3 totals 14 residues. With 4 bases removed from V and 1 base from J, the gap between germline ends came to 10 bases. Germline assignment: CDR1 SNHLY and CDR2 FYNNEI. The CDR3 DNA follows: TGTGCCAGCAGTGGACAGCTGCTTAACTATGGCTACACCTTC. Its translation is CASSGQLLNYGYTF.

The J gene is TRBJ1-3, the V gene TRBV12-3 or TRBV12-4, with unresolved D. V lost 4 bases, J lost 4 bases, and 5 bases lay in between. The length of the CDR3 is 12 residues. CDR3 DNA: TGTGCCAGCAGTTGGCAGGGAAACACCATATATTTT. Its protein product is CASSWQGNTIYF.

The CDR3 DNA reads as TGTGCCAGCAGCGACCGGGACAGGGTGTCGCAGTTCTTC. Residues: CASSDRDRVSQFF. This chain links TRBV9 with TRBJ2-1, with 9 bases that match TRBD1. V was clipped by 3 bases and J by 12 bases; unmatched bases: 7. Looked up from germline, CDR1 is SGDLS and CDR2 is YYNGEE. This CDR3 has 13 residues.

CDR3 nucleotide sequence: TGTGCCGCTGCGAAGATAGGGGGCTACGAGCAGTACTTC. This sequence encodes CAAAKIGGYEQYF. The chain has TRBV2 and TRBJ2-7, with a possible D match to TRBD1 (6 bases). V shed 11 bases and J shed 3 bases, with 17 bases lying between them. In germline, CDR1 is SNHLY, CDR2 FYNNEI. The CDR3 sequence is 13 residues long.

This clone showed up just a few times. The rearrangement links TRBV7-2 to TRBJ2-1; the D gene is possibly TRBD1 (6 bases). Looked up from germline, CDR1 is SGHTA and CDR2 is FQGNSA. The V gene lost 5 bases and the J gene lost 1 base, with 12 bases spanning the gap. The length of the CDR3 is 15 residues. CDR3 sequence (DNA): TGTGCCAGCAGCCCGCAGGGGTGGTCCTACAATGAGCAGTTCTTC. Translation: CASSPQGWSYNEQFF.

In this sample, this clone turned up a few times. V and J are TRBV19 and TRBJ2-7; unclear D gene. Trimming took 4 bases from V and 2 from J, leaving 12 bases between them. CDR3 length: 14 residues. Germline CDR1 and CDR2: LNHDA and SQIVND (reference sequence). The CDR3 spells CASSTSGNTYEQYF. In DNA, the CDR3 is TGTGCCAGTAGTACGTCAGGTAATACCTACGAGCAGTACTTC.

This clone showed up just a few times. The V gene is TRBV19, the J gene TRBJ1-3, with 7 bases aligning to TRBD1. CDR3 size: 15 residues. Trimming took 6 bases from V and 3 from J; bases not matched to a gene: 8. The germline CDR1 and CDR2 sequences are LNHDA and SQIVND (reference sequence). The CDR3 sequence: CASSLDRAHGNTIYF. In DNA, the CDR3 is TGTGCCAGTAGCCTAGACAGGGCGCATGGAAACACCATATATTTT.

The J gene is TRBJ1-2, the V gene TRBV4-1, with 9 bases aligning to TRBD1. V lost 6 bases, J lost 6 bases, and 11 bases stayed unmatched. Germline CDR1 MGHRA, CDR2 YSYEKL. This CDR3 region has 15 residues. CDR3 DNA: TGCGCCAGCAGGCTCTTTTGGGACAGGGTGCATGGCTACACCTTC. Amino acids: CASRLFWDRVHGYTF.

This rearrangement joins TRBV19 to TRBJ1-3; D is possibly TRBD1 (5 bases). CDR1 LNHDA and CDR2 SQIVND come from the germline V gene (reference sequence). The CDR3 loop spans 17 amino acids. V was clipped by 2 bases and J by 4 bases, with 18 bases between them. The CDR3 loop reads CASSILAGGTPGNTIYF. DNA of the CDR3: TGTGCCAGTAGTATATTGGCAGGAGGGACGCCCGGAAACACCATATATTTT.